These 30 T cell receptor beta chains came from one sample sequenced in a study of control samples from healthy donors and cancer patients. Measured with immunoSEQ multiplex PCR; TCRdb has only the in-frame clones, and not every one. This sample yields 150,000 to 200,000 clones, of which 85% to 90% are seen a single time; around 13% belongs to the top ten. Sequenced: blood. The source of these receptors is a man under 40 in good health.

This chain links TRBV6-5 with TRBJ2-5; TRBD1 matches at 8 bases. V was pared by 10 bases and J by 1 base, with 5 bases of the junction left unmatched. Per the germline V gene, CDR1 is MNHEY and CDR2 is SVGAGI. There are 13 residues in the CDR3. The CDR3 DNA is TGTGCCACCCCCAGGGGGCCCCAAGAGACCCAGTACTTC. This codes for CATPRGPQETQYF.

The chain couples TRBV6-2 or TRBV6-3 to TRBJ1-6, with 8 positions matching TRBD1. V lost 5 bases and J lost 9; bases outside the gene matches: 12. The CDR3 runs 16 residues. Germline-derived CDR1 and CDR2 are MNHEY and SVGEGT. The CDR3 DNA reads TGTGCCAGCAGTCGCATTACAGGGGGAACCTCTTCACCCCTCCACTTT. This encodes CASSRITGGTSSPLHF.

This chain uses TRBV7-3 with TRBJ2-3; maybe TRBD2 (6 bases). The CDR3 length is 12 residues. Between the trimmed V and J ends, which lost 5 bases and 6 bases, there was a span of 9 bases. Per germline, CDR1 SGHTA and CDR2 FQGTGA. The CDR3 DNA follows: TGTGCCAGCAGCCATGGGGGGGATACGCAGTATTTT. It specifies CASSHGGDTQYF.

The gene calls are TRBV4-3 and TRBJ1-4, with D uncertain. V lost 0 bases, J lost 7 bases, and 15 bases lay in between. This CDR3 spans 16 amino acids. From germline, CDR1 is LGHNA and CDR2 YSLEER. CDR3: CASSQEGAGRVEKLFF. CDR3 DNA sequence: TGCGCCAGCAGCCAAGAAGGTGCGGGGAGGGTTGAAAAACTGTTTTTT.

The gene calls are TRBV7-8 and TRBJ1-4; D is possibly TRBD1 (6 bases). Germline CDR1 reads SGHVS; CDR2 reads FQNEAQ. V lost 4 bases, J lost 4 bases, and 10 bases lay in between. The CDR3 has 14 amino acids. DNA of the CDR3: TGTGCCAGCAGCTCAAGAGGGGGTAATGAAAAACTGTTTTTT. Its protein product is CASSSRGGNEKLFF.

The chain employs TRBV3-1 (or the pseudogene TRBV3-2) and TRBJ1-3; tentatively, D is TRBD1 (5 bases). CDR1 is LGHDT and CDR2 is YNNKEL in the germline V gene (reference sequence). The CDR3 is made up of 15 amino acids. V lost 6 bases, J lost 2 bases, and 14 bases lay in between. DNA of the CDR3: TGTGCCAGCAGTGGGCACAGGCGAGCTGGAAACACCATATATTTT. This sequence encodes CASSGHRRAGNTIYF.

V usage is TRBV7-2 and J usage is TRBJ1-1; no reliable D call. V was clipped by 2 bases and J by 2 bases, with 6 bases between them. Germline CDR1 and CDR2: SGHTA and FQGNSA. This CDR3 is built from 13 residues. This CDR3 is CASSLQLNTEAFF. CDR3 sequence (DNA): TGTGCCAGCAGCTTACAGTTAAACACTGAAGCTTTCTTT.

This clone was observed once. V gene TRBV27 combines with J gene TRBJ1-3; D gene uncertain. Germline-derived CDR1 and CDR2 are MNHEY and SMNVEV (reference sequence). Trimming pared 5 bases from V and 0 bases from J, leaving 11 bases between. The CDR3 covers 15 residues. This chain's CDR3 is CASSPGSSSGNTIYF. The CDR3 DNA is TGTGCCAGCAGTCCGGGGTCCAGCTCTGGAAACACCATATATTTT.

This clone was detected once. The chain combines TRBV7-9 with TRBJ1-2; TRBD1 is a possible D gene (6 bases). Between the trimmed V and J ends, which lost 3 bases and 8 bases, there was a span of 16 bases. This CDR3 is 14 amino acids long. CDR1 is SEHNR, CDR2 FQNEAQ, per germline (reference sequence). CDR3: CASSLSTEGDGYTF. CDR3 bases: TGTGCCAGCAGCTTGTCTACGGAGGGGGACGGCTACACCTTC.

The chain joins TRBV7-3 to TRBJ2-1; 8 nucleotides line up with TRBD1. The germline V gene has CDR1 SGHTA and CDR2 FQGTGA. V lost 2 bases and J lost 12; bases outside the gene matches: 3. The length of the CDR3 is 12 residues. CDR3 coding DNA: TGTGCCAGCAGCTTAGGACAGGGAGGGCAGTTCTTC. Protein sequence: CASSLGQGGQFF.

The CDR3 reads CASSLGDTGGNEKLFF. The CDR3 region has the DNA TGCGCCAGCAGCTTGGGAGATACGGGAGGGAATGAAAAACTGTTTTTT. The rearrangement joins TRBV5-1 to TRBJ1-4; D not certain. The length of the CDR3 is 16 residues. The ends were cut back, 0 bases at V and 5 bases at J, with 14 bases in the middle. Germline-derived CDR1 and CDR2 are SGHRS and YFSETQ.

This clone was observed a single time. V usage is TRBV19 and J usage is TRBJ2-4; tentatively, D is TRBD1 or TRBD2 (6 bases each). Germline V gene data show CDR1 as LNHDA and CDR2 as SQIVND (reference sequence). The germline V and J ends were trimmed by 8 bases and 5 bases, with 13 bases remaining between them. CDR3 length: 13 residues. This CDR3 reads CASAQGGQNIQYF. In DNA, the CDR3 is TGTGCCAGTGCACAAGGGGGGCAAAACATTCAGTACTTC.

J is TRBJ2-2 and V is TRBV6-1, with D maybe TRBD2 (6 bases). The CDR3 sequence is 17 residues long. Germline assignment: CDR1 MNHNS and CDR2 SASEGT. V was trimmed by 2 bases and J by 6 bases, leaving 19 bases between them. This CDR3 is CASSEKGGKGPAGELFF. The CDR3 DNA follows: TGTGCCAGCAGTGAAAAAGGCGGGAAGGGGCCCGCCGGGGAGCTGTTTTTT.

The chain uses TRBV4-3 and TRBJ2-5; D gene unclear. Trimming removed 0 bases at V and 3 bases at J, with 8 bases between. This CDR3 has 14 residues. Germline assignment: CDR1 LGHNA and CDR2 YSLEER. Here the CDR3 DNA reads TGCGCCAGCAGCCAAGACGGTGTGGAAGAGACCCAGTACTTC. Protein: CASSQDGVEETQYF.

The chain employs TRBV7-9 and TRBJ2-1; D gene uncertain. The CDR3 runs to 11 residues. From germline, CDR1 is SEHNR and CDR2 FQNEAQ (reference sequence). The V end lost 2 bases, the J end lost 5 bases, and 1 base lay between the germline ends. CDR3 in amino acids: CASSLNNEQFF. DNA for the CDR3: TGTGCCAGCAGCTTAAACAATGAGCAGTTCTTC.

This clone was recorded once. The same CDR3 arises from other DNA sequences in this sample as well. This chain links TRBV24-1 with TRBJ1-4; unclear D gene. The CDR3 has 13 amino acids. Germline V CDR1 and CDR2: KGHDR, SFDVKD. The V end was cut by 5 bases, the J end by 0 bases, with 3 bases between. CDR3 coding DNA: TGTGCCACCAGTGGGTCAACTAATGAAAAACTGTTTTTT. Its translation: CATSGSTNEKLFF.

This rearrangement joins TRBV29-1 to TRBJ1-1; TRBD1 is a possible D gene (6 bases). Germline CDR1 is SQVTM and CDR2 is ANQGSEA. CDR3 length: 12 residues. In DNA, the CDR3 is TGCAGTGCAGGGGATGGGGGGACTGAAGCTTTCTTT. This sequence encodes CSAGDGGTEAFF.

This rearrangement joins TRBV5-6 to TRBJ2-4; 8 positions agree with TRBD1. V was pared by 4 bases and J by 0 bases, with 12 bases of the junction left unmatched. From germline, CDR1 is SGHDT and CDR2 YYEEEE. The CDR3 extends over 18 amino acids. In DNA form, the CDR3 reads TGTGCCAGCAGCACACGGACAGGGAGGCTCATAGCCAAAAACATTCAGTACTTC. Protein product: CASSTRTGRLIAKNIQYF.

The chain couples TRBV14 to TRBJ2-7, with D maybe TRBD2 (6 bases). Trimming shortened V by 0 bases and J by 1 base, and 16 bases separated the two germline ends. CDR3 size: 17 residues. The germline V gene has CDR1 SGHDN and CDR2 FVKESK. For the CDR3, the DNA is TGTGCCAGCAGCCAAGATATAGAACAGGAGGGATCCTACGAGCAGTACTTC. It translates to CASSQDIEQEGSYEQYF.

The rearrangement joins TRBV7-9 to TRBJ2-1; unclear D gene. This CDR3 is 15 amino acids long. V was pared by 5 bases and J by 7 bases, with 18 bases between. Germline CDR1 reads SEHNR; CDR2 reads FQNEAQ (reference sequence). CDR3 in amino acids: CASSPGHRDGNEQFF. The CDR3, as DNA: TGTGCCAGCAGCCCCGGGCATAGGGATGGAAATGAGCAGTTCTTC.

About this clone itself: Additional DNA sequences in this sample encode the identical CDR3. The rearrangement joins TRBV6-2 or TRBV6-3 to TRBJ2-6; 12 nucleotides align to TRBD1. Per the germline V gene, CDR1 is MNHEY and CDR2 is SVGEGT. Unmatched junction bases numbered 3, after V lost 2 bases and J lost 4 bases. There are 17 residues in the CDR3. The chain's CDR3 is CASSYGTGGAGANVLTF. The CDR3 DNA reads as TGTGCCAGCAGTTACGGGACAGGGGGCGCCGGGGCCAACGTCCTGACTTTC.

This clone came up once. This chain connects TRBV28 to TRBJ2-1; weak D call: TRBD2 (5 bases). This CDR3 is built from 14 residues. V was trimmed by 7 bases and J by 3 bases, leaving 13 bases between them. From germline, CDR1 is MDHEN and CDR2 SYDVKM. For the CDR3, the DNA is TGTGCCAGCACCCCCTTGAGGGACTACAATGAGCAGTTCTTC. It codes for CASTPLRDYNEQFF.

Written as DNA, the CDR3 is TGTGCCAGCAGCTTAAAAGGGGACGGAGATACGCAGTATTTT. It yields the protein CASSLKGDGDTQYF. This chain links TRBV7-6 with TRBJ2-3; either TRBD1 or TRBD2 may fit D (5 bases each). Germline values: CDR1 SGHVS, CDR2 FNYEAQ. The CDR3 contains 14 residues. Trimming stripped 2 bases from V and 5 bases from J, with 11 bases between.

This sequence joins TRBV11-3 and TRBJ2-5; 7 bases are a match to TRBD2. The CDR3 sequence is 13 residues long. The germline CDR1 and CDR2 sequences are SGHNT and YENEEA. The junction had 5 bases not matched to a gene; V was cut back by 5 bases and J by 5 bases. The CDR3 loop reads CASSRAGEETQYF. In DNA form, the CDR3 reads TGTGCCAGCAGCCGTGCGGGGGAGGAGACCCAGTACTTC.

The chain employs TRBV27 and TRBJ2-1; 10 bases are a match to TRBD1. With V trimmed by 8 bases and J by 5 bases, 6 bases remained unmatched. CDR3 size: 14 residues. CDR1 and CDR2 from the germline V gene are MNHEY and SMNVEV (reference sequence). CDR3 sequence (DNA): TGTGCCAGCGGGGACAGGGGCGTGGACAATGAGCAGTTCTTC. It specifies CASGDRGVDNEQFF.

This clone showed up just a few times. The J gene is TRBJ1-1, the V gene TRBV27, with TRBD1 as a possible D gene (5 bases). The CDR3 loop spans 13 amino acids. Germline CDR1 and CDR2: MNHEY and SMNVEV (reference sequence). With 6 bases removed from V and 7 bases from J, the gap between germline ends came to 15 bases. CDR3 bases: TGTGCCAGCAGCCTCACGGGGGGAGGTGAAGCTTTCTTT. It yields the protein CASSLTGGGEAFF.

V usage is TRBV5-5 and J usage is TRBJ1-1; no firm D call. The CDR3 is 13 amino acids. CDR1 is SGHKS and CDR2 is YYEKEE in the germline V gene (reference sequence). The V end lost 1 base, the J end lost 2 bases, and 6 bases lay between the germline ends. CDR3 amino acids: CASSLSSNTEAFF. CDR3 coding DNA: TGTGCCAGCAGCTTGAGCAGTAACACTGAAGCTTTCTTT.

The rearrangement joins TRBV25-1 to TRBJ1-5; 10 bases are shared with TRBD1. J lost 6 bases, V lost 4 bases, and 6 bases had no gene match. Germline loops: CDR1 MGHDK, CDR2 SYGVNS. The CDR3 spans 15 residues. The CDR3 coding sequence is TGTGCCAGCAGTGGCGGGACAGGGGATCGTCAGCCCCAGCATTTT. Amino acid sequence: CASSGGTGDRQPQHF.

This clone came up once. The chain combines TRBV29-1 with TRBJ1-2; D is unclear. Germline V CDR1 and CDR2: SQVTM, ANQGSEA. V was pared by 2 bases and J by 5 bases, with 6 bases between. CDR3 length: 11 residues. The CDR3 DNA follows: TGCAGCGTTGAAATTGGTTATGGCTACACCTTC. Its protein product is CSVEIGYGYTF.

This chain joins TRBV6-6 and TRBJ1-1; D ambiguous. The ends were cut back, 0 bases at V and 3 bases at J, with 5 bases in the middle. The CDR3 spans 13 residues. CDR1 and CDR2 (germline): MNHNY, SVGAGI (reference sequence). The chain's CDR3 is CASSYSSDTEAFF. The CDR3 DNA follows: TGTGCCAGCAGTTACTCCTCGGACACTGAAGCTTTCTTT.